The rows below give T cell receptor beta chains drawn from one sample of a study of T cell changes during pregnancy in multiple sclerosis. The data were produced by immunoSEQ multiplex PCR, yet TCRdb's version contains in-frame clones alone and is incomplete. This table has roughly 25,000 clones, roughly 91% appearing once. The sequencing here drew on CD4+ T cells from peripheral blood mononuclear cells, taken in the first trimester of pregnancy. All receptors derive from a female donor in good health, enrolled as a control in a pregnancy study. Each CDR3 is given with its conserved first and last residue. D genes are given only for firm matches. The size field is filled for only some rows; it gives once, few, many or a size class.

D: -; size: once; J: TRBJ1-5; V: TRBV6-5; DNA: TGTGCCAGCAGTTTAGCCCGCAATCAGCCCCAGCATTTT; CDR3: CASSLARNQPQHF
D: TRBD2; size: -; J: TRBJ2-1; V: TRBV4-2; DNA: TGTGCCAGCAGCCAAGAAGTAGCGGGGGCCGTCTACAATGAGCAGTTCTTC; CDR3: CASSQEVAGAVYNEQFF
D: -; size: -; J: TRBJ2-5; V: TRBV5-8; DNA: TGTGCCAGCAGACGTGTCCGACTGCGAGAGACCCAGTACTTC; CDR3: CASRRVRLRETQYF
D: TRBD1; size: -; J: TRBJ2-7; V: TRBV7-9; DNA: TGTGCCAGCAGGTTGGGACAGGGGTCGGTTGAGCAGTACTTC; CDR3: CASRLGQGSVEQYF
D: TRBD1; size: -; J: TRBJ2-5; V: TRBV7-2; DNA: TGTGCCAGCAGCCCCCGACAGGGCAAATCAGAGACCCAGTACTTC; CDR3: CASSPRQGKSETQYF
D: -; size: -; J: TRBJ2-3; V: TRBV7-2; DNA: TGTGCCAGCAGTCCCGCCGGGAGACGGGCAGATACGCAGTATTTT; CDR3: CASSPAGRRADTQYF
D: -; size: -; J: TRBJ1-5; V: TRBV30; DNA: TGTGCCGGTAAGACAGGTAATCAGCCCCAGCATTTT; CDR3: CAGKTGNQPQHF
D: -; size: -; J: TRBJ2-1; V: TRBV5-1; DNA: TGCGCCAGCAGCCCGCAAGGGGGGAGGGGGGATGAGCAGTTCTTC; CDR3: CASSPQGGRGDEQFF
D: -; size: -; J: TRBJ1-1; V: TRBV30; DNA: TGTGCCTGGAGTGGGCAGGGTAACACTGAAGCTTTCTTT; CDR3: CAWSGQGNTEAFF
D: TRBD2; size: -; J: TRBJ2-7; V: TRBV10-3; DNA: TGTGCCATCAGTGATAGCGGGAGGACTTACGAGCAGTACTTC; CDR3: CAISDSGRTYEQYF
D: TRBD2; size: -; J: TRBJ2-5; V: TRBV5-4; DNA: TGTGCCAGCAGCTTTAGCGGGGGAGAGACCCAGTACTTC; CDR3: CASSFSGGETQYF
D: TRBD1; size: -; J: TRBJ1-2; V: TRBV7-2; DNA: TGTGCCAGCAGCCCCCAGGACAGGGTGTTAAGAGGCTACACCTTC; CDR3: CASSPQDRVLRGYTF
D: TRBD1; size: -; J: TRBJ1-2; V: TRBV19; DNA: TGTGCCAGTAGTAACAGGGGGCTGCTTGACTATGGCTACACCTTC; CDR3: CASSNRGLLDYGYTF
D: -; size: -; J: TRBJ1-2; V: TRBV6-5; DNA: TGTGCCAGCCTTCCGGCCGGGGGTCTATATGGCTACACCTTC; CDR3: CASLPAGGLYGYTF
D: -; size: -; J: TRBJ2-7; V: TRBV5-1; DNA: TGCGCCAGCAGCGACCGGGACGGGAGCTCCTACGAGCAGTACTTC; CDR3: CASSDRDGSSYEQYF
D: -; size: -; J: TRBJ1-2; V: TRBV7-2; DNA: TGTGCCAGCAGCTCAAGGAGGGGTGAAAACTATGGCTACACCTTC; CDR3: CASSSRRGENYGYTF
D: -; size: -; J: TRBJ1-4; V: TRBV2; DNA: TGTGCCAGCATCCCTGACCGCGCCAGGGATGAAAAACTGTTTTTT; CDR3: CASIPDRARDEKLFF
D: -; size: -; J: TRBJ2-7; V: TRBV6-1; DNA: TGTGCCAGCCAGGACAGCCTTCTCTACGAGCAGTACTTC; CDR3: CASQDSLLYEQYF
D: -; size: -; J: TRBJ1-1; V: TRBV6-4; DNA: TGTGCCAGCATTCAACTTCGGGGTCTGAACACTGAAGCTTTCTTT; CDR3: CASIQLRGLNTEAFF
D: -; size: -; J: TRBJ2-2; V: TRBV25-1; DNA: TGTGCCAGCAGTGGACTCGGCCCCGCGAACACCGGGGAGCTGTTTTTT; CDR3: CASSGLGPANTGELFF
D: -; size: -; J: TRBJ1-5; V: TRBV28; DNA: TGTGCCAGCAGTACCCTGGGAGGGCTCAATCAGCCCCAGCATTTT; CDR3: CASSTLGGLNQPQHF
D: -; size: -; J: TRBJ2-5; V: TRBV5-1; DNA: TGCGCCAGCAGCACCGGACAGCCTCAGGTTGAGACCCAGTACTTC; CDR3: CASSTGQPQVETQYF
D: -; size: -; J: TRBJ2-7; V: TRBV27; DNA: TGTGCCAGCGGGACTGGAGGGATACCCTACGAGCAGTACTTC; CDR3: CASGTGGIPYEQYF
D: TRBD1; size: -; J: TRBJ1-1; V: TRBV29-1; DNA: TGCAGCGTTGATCAGACAGGGGTGGGGGTTAACACTGAAGCTTTCTTT; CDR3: CSVDQTGVGVNTEAFF
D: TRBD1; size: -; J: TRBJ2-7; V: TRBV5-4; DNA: TGTGCCAGCAGCCGGAGACAGGGTGGGGAGCAGTACTTC; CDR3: CASSRRQGGEQYF
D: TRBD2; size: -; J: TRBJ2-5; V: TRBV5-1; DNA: TGCGCCAGCAGCTTAAGAGGACTAGCGCAAGAGACCCAGTACTTC; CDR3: CASSLRGLAQETQYF
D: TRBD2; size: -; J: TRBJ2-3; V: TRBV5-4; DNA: TGTGCCAGCAGCTGGGGACTAGGAGTCCCAGATACGCAGTATTTT; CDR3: CASSWGLGVPDTQYF
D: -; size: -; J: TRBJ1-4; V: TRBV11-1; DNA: TGTGCCAGCAGCCGTGGGGAGGATGAAAAACTGTTTTTT; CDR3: CASSRGEDEKLFF
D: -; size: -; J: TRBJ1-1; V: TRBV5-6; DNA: TGTGCCAGCAGGGCTAGGGGACATAGCACTGAAGCTTTCTTT; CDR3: CASRARGHSTEAFF
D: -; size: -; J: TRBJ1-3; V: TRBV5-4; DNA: TGTGCCAGCAGCTTGAGAGCCGCGGGCTCTGGAAACACCATATATTTT; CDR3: CASSLRAAGSGNTIYF
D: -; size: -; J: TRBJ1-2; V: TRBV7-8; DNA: TGTGCCAGCAGCTTCCAGAAGCCAGGGCCTGTAGCTAACTATGGCTACACCTTC; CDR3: CASSFQKPGPVANYGYTF
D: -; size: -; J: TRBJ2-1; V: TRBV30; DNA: TGTGCCTGGAGACGGGTTAATGAGCAGTTCTTC; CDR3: CAWRRVNEQFF
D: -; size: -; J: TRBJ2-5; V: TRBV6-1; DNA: TGTGCCAGCAGTGCCCAAACAAGGACTTTTGTTGGGGAGACCCAGTACTTC; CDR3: CASSAQTRTFVGETQYF
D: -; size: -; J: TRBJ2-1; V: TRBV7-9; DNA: TGTGCCAGCAGCCCCACCGTTTGGGTGTCAGGCAATGAGCAGTTCTTC; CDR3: CASSPTVWVSGNEQFF
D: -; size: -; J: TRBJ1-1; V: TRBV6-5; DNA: TGTGCCAGCAGTTCTACGGGACAAGGAGACACTGAAGCTTTCTTT; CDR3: CASSSTGQGDTEAFF
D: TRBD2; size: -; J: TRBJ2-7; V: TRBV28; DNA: TGTGCCAGCAGTGAGAGGATCGGGCTAGCGGGAGCCTACGAGCAGTACTTC; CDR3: CASSERIGLAGAYEQYF
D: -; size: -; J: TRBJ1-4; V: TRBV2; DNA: TGTGCCAGCCAAAGGGGGATGGACGAAAAACTGTTTTTT; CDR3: CASQRGMDEKLFF
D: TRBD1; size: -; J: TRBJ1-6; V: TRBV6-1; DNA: TGTGCCAGCAGAAGACAGGGGGGGAATTCACCCCTCCACTTT; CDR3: CASRRQGGNSPLHF
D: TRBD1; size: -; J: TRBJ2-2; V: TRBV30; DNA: TGTGCCTGGGACAGGGGCGCGAACACCGGGGAGCTGTTTTTT; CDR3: CAWDRGANTGELFF
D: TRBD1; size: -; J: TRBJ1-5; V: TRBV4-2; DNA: TGTGCCAGCAGCCAAGACCCCGGACAGGGGGACGGTCAGCCCCAGCATTTT; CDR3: CASSQDPGQGDGQPQHF
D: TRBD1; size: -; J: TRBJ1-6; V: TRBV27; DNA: TGTGCCAGCAGACGGACAGGGTCTAATTCACCCCTCCACTTT; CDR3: CASRRTGSNSPLHF
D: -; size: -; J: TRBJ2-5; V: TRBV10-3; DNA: TGTGCCATCAGCCTAGGGACAACGGACGGGGAGACCCAGTACTTC; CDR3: CAISLGTTDGETQYF
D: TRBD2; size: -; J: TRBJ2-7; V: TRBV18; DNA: TGTGCCAGCTCACCATTCGGTAGCGGGATAGGGTACGAGCAGTACTTC; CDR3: CASSPFGSGIGYEQYF
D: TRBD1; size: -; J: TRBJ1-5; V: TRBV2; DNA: TGTGCCAGCAGTCGGCAGGGGGATCAGCCCCAGCATTTT; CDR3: CASSRQGDQPQHF
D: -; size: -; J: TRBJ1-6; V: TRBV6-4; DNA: TGTGCCAGCAGTGTCGACAGTAGTTCTTCACCCCTCCACTTT; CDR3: CASSVDSSSSPLHF
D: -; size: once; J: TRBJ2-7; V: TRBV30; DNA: TGTGCCTGGAGTGAGAGGCCTTACGAGCAGTACTTC; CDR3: CAWSERPYEQYF
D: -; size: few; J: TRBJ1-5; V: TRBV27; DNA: TGTGCCAGCAGTTTGCAGGGAGGGCCCCAGCATTTT; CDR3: CASSLQGGPQHF
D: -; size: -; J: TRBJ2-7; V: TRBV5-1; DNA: TGCGCCAGCAGTTTGGGGGCAAATCTTGTCGAGCAGTACTTC; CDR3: CASSLGANLVEQYF
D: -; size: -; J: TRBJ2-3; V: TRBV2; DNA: TGTGCCAGCACGGAGGACTCAGATACGCAGTATTTT; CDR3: CASTEDSDTQYF